Below, 19 T cell receptor beta chains from the same sample are listed, as sequenced in a study of cytomegalovirus exposure and HLA in healthy donors. Amplification used 60 Vbeta primers and 13 Jbeta primers. Repertoires were generated with immunoSEQ multiplex PCR, while TCRdb's copy carries only in-frame clones and drops some. The table lists 150,000 to 200,000 clones, roughly 79% of them singletons. Sequencing was performed on PBMCs. These receptors came from a male donor in good health and CMV-seropositive.

The genes are TRBV6-1 and TRBJ1-1, with TRBD1 as a possible D gene (6 bases). CDR1 is MNHNS, CDR2 SASEGT, per germline. V was trimmed by 6 bases and J by 8 bases, leaving 13 bases between them. This CDR3 has 12 amino acids. The CDR3 region has the DNA TGTGCCAGCAGATTGTGGACAGCCGAAGCTTTCTTT. Protein: CASRLWTAEAFF.

This chain links TRBV5-1 with TRBJ2-7; possible D gene TRBD1, 5 bases. The V end was cut by 0 bases, the J end by 3 bases, with 10 bases between. Germline CDR1 SGHRS, CDR2 YFSETQ. The CDR3 contains 14 residues. The CDR3 coding sequence is TGCGCCAGCAGCTTGGGGCAGGGTAACTACGAGCAGTACTTC. Translating gives CASSLGQGNYEQYF.

This clone was picked up a small number of times. This chain connects TRBV4-3 to TRBJ1-3; no clear D gene. The CDR3 runs 14 residues. Germline loops: CDR1 LGHNA, CDR2 YSLEER. The V and J ends lost 0 bases and 4 bases respectively, with 7 bases between them. This chain's CDR3 is CASSQDIEGNTIYF. The DNA of the CDR3 is TGCGCCAGCAGCCAAGATATCGAGGGAAACACCATATATTTT.

The chain carries TRBV11-2 and TRBJ2-5, with D possibly matching TRBD2 (5 bases). V was cut by 2 bases and J by 9 bases, with 13 bases left in between. The CDR3 runs 13 residues. Germline assignment: CDR1 SGHAT and CDR2 FQNNGV. The CDR3 loop reads CASSLPGSGAQYF. CDR3 nucleotide sequence: TGTGCCAGCAGCTTACCCGGGTCCGGGGCCCAGTACTTC.

This chain joins TRBV2 and TRBJ2-2, with TRBD2 matching 11 bases. The germline CDR1 and CDR2 sequences are SNHLY and FYNNEI. J was trimmed by 4 bases and V by 2 bases; bases with no gene match: 6. The CDR3 loop spans 17 amino acids. CDR3 nucleotides: TGTGCCAGCAGTGAACCACTAGCGGGGGCCTCCACCGGGGAGCTGTTTTTT. It is translated as CASSEPLAGASTGELFF.

The J gene is TRBJ2-7, the V gene TRBV11-2; the match to TRBD2 covers 9 bases. CDR1 is SGHAT and CDR2 is FQNNGV in the germline V gene. Trimming removed 1 base from V and 2 bases from J; junction bases left unmatched: 3. The CDR3 runs 15 residues. The CDR3 DNA reads as TGTGCCAGCAGCTTAGGGATAGCGGGGGCCTACGAGCAGTACTTC. Protein: CASSLGIAGAYEQYF.

The rearrangement uses TRBV19 and TRBJ2-1; 7 bases are shared with TRBD1. CDR3 length: 15 residues. CDR1 LNHDA and CDR2 SQIVND come from the germline V gene (reference sequence). J lost 9 bases, V lost 6 bases, and 14 bases had no gene match. Written as DNA, the CDR3 is TGTGCCAGTAGCACGACAGGGTCCCTTAGGGGTGAGCAGTTCTTC. It codes for CASSTTGSLRGEQFF.

The CDR3 reads CASSRRGETAFF. Written as DNA, the CDR3 is TGTGCCAGCAGCAGACGCGGGGAAACGGCTTTCTTT. The rearrangement uses TRBV7-6 and TRBJ1-1, with unresolved D. This CDR3 has 12 residues. CDR1 and CDR2 from the germline V gene are SGHVS and FNYEAQ. Trimming removed 5 bases at V and 11 bases at J, with 15 bases between.

The chain uses TRBV6-1 and TRBJ1-5; 9 nucleotides match TRBD1. Germline V gene data show CDR1 as MNHNS and CDR2 as SASEGT. With 4 bases clipped from V and 5 bases from J, the junction kept 6 bases outside the gene matches. The CDR3 sequence is 15 residues long. The CDR3 nucleotides are TGTGCCAGCAGTGGCGTACAGGGGGCAGATCAGCCCCAGCATTTT. Its translation is CASSGVQGADQPQHF.

The chain joins TRBV6-1 to TRBJ1-3; D perhaps matches TRBD1 (5 bases). V was clipped by 3 bases and J by 0 bases, with 12 bases between them. This CDR3 region has 16 residues. Looked up from germline, CDR1 is MNHNS and CDR2 is SASEGT. The DNA for the CDR3 is TGTGCCAGCAGTGACTGGACACCGAGCTCTGGAAACACCATATATTTT. Translation: CASSDWTPSSGNTIYF.

This chain uses TRBV19 with TRBJ2-1; 10 bases line up with TRBD2. This CDR3 contains 13 residues. V trimming: 9 bases; J trimming: 7 bases; junction bases outside the gene matches: 6. CDR1 and CDR2 from the germline V gene are LNHDA and SQIVND (reference sequence). The CDR3 sequence: CASAGTSANEQFF. As DNA, the CDR3 is TGTGCCAGCGCCGGGACTAGCGCAAATGAGCAGTTCTTC.

This clone is a singleton in its sample. The rearrangement joins TRBV9 to TRBJ2-3; TRBD1 agrees at 9 bases. The CDR3 is made up of 17 amino acids. The germline V gene encodes CDR1 SGDLS and CDR2 YYNGEE. V trimming: 4 bases; J trimming: 4 bases; junction bases outside the gene matches: 13. CDR3 residues: CASSPYAGTGWADTQYF. The CDR3 DNA is TGTGCCAGCAGCCCCTACGCCGGGACAGGGTGGGCAGATACGCAGTATTTT.

The rearrangement joins TRBV11-3 to TRBJ2-6; D is undetermined. V was clipped by 5 bases and J by 2 bases, with 16 bases between them. The CDR3 is 17 amino acids. The germline gives CDR1 SGHNT, CDR2 YENEEA. CDR3 residues: CASSNSFSLPGANVLTF. CDR3 coding DNA: TGTGCCAGCAGCAACTCTTTTAGCCTCCCTGGGGCCAACGTCCTGACTTTC.

V usage is TRBV11-2 and J usage is TRBJ1-2, with D possibly matching TRBD1 (5 bases). V lost 5 bases and J lost 5, with 15 bases in between. The germline CDR1 and CDR2 sequences are SGHAT and FQNNGV. The length of the CDR3 is 14 residues. The CDR3 spells CASSPPGQGYGYTF. The DNA of the CDR3 is TGTGCCAGCAGCCCCCCTGGGCAGGGTTATGGCTACACCTTC.

The genes are TRBV4-1 and TRBJ1-1, with a weak D call TRBD1 (6 bases). Germline V gives CDR1 MGHRA, CDR2 YSYEKL. The CDR3 spans 17 residues. The V and J ends lost 4 bases and 0 bases respectively, with 18 bases between them. In nucleotides, the CDR3 is TGCGCCAGCAGCCGCCAGGACAGTAAGAGGATGAACACTGAAGCTTTCTTT. Translated: CASSRQDSKRMNTEAFF.

This chain links TRBV4-1 with TRBJ1-2, with 10 bases identical to TRBD1. The V gene's germline CDR1 is MGHRA and CDR2 YSYEKL. V trimming: 0 bases; J trimming: 5 bases; junction bases outside the gene matches: 6. The CDR3 consists of 16 residues. CDR3 bases: TGCGCCAGCAGCCAAGAGGAAGGGACAGGGGTATATGGCTACACCTTC. It is translated as CASSQEEGTGVYGYTF.

This sequence joins TRBV5-8 and TRBJ2-2; possibly TRBD2 for D (5 bases). Trimming pared 2 bases from V and 7 bases from J, leaving 9 bases between. Germline assignment: CDR1 SGHTS and CDR2 YDEGEE. CDR3 length: 13 amino acids. The CDR3, as DNA: TGTGCCAGCAGCTTTGAACGGGGCGGGGAGCTGTTTTTT. Amino acid sequence: CASSFERGGELFF.

The V gene is TRBV9, the J gene TRBJ2-3, with D tentatively TRBD2 (5 bases). V lost 0 bases, J lost 4 bases, and 15 bases lay in between. The CDR3 runs to 16 residues. The V gene's germline CDR1 is SGDLS and CDR2 YYNGEE. The CDR3 DNA reads TGTGCCAGCAGCGTAGAACCAGCCCGGAGGCCAGATACGCAGTATTTT. Translated: CASSVEPARRPDTQYF.

This clone was detected a few times. This chain connects TRBV5-1 to TRBJ1-4; D might be TRBD1 (6 bases). CDR1 and CDR2 (germline): SGHRS, YFSETQ. Trimming removed 4 bases from V and 8 bases from J, with 18 bases in between. The CDR3 runs 15 residues. For the CDR3, the DNA is TGCGCCAGCAGCCTGACGGCGACAGGTGGGGAAAAACTGTTTTTT. Translation gives CASSLTATGGEKLFF.